This record looks at one T cell receptor (beta chain) sequence and its context. The data belong to a study of T cell repertoires in ileal Crohn's disease. The ends lost 6 bases at V and 2 bases at J; junction bases unmatched: 7. This CDR3 has 15 residues. Germline V gene lookup returns CDR1 SQVTM and CDR2 ANQGSEA. Using immunoSEQ multiplex PCR, the repertoire was profiled, and TCRdb retains in-frame clones only, with some absent. Seen here are under 9,000 clones, 60% to 75% observed once, and the top ten hold approximately 18%. The chain carries TRBV29-1 and TRBJ2-3, with 11 bases lining up with TRBD2. Source material: ileal tissue. The receptor was derived from an adult with Crohn's disease. CDR3 bases: TGCAGCGTGTCCCTAGCGGGGGGATCCACAGATACGCAGTATTTT. It yields the protein CSVSLAGGSTDTQYF.